This note documents a single T cell receptor (beta chain) sequence. This entry belongs to a study of shared T cell receptors in the human thymus. Trimming took 1 base from V and 2 from J, leaving 12 bases between them. Looked up from germline, CDR1 is LNHDA and CDR2 is SQIVND (reference sequence). This CDR3 has 16 residues. This table comes from immunoSEQ multiplex PCR, and its TCRdb copy is limited to in-frame clones, with some not included. The sample shows roughly 550,000 clones, around 78% of them seen only once. These sequences were also reported in another study, on human thymus T cells. That report adds: Surgeons resected thymus tissue during corrective heart surgery. Thymic repertoires of unrelated individuals were reported in related research to overlap highly.

This receptor was obtained from a boy in the first two years of life with a congenital heart defect. Sequenced material: thymocytes. The genes are TRBV19 and TRBJ2-1; tentatively, D is TRBD1 (6 bases). The CDR3 DNA reads TGTGCCAGTAGTATAGGACACCAGGGGCCCTACAATGAGCAGTTCTTC. It encodes CASSIGHQGPYNEQFF.